Presented here are 26 T cell receptor beta chains from one specimen sequenced in a study of cytomegalovirus exposure and HLA in healthy donors. The PCR contained 60 Vbeta and 13 Jbeta primers. Using immunoSEQ multiplex PCR, the repertoire was profiled, and TCRdb retains in-frame clones only, with some absent. The sample lists hundreds of thousands of clones; around 80% were seen once. Sample: PBMCs. Receptors were obtained from a man between 40 and 49 years old in good health and CMV-seropositive.

This clone was counted a few times. This chain uses TRBV27 with TRBJ1-1, with 8 bases lining up with TRBD1. CDR1 is MNHEY, CDR2 SMNVEV, per germline (reference sequence). With V trimmed by 6 bases and J by 7 bases, 10 bases remained unmatched. The CDR3 spans 14 residues. The CDR3 protein is CASSILQGDDEAFF. The CDR3 DNA reads as TGTGCCAGCAGCATCTTACAGGGGGATGATGAAGCTTTCTTT.

The gene calls are TRBV4-2 and TRBJ2-3; 9 positions agree with TRBD2. The ends lost 4 bases at V and 0 bases at J; junction bases unmatched: 11. The CDR3 loop spans 18 amino acids. Looked up from germline, CDR1 is LGHNA and CDR2 is YNFKEQ. CDR3 region: CASSLEGAGTSSTDTQYF. The DNA for the CDR3 is TGTGCCAGCAGCCTTGAAGGGGCCGGGACTAGCAGCACAGATACGCAGTATTTT.

This clone has only one observation. V gene TRBV30 combines with J gene TRBJ2-7; 11 nucleotides match TRBD2. Germline V gives CDR1 GTSNPN, CDR2 SVGIG (reference sequence). The CDR3 is 13 residues long. V lost 2 bases and J lost 6; bases outside the gene matches: 3. CDR3 bases: TGTGCCTGGAGTACGCTAGCGGGAGGCGAGCAGTACTTC. It is translated as CAWSTLAGGEQYF.

This clone was counted ten times or more. The gene calls are TRBV29-1 and TRBJ1-1; 7 bases are a match to TRBD1. The CDR3 contains 10 residues. The V and J ends lost 7 bases and 9 bases, in that order; junction bases with no gene match: 5. The germline CDR1 and CDR2 sequences are SQVTM and ANQGSEA. The CDR3 loop reads CSAGTAKAFF. DNA for the CDR3: TGCAGCGCGGGGACAGCAAAAGCTTTCTTT.

In this sample, this clone turned up once. The chain carries TRBV14 and TRBJ1-1; possible D gene TRBD1, 6 bases. CDR1 is SGHDN and CDR2 is FVKESK in the germline V gene. This CDR3 has 13 residues. Trimming took off 5 bases at V and 1 base at J, with 8 bases between the two ends. DNA of the CDR3: TGTGCCAGCAGCTGGGGACAGAACACTGAAGCTTTCTTT. Its translation: CASSWGQNTEAFF. The full variable domain, its missing parts supplied by reference TRBV14 and TRBJ1-1, is EAGVTQFPSHSVIEKGQTVTLRCDPISGHDNLYWYRRVMGKEIKFLLHFVKESKQDESGMPNNRFLAERTGGTYSTLKVQPAELEDSGVYFCASSWGQNTEAFFGQGTRLTVV.

The V and J genes are TRBV6-1 and TRBJ2-1, with unresolved D. Trimming removed 4 bases from V and 4 bases from J, with 5 bases in between. Germline CDR1 MNHNS, CDR2 SASEGT. CDR3 length: 12 amino acids. In DNA, the CDR3 is TGTGCCAGCAGTGGAGGATACAATGAGCAGTTCTTC. It encodes CASSGGYNEQFF.

The gene calls are TRBV27 and TRBJ2-1, with a tentative D call TRBD2 (7 bases). CDR3 length: 15 residues. Germline CDR1 is MNHEY and CDR2 is SMNVEV (reference sequence). Trimming took 5 bases from V and 8 from J, leaving 19 bases between them. DNA of the CDR3: TGTGCCAGCAGTGACTTGGGGGGCGGGAGCTATGAGCAGTTCTTC. It is translated as CASSDLGGGSYEQFF.

V and J are TRBV6-4 and TRBJ1-1; D is uncertain. Trimming removed 2 bases at V and 4 bases at J, with 5 bases between. Germline V gives CDR1 MRHNA, CDR2 SNTAGT. There are 12 residues in the CDR3. The CDR3 DNA reads as TGTGCCAGCAGTGACGGCTCCACTGAAGCTTTCTTT. Amino acids: CASSDGSTEAFF.

This chain uses TRBV10-3 with TRBJ2-1, with D perhaps TRBD2 (5 bases). The CDR3 contains 16 residues. V was trimmed by 8 bases and J by 3 bases, leaving 20 bases between them. Germline V CDR1 and CDR2: ENHRY, SYGVKD. CDR3 nucleotide sequence: TGTGCCATCGGAGCGGCCGGGATAAGCGACTACAATGAGCAGTTCTTC. Translation: CAIGAAGISDYNEQFF.

This clone has just one count. The chain has TRBV6-1 and TRBJ2-1, with 8 bases matching TRBD2. The V and J ends lost 11 bases and 1 base, in that order; junction bases with no gene match: 7. The CDR3 runs to 14 residues. Germline CDR1 reads MNHNS; CDR2 reads SASEGT. CDR3 in amino acids: CASHGGGSYNEQFF. The CDR3 DNA reads as TGTGCCTCCCACGGCGGGGGGTCCTACAATGAGCAGTTCTTC.

J is TRBJ2-7 and V is TRBV18; TRBD1 is a possible D gene (6 bases). This CDR3 spans 17 amino acids. Germline assignment: CDR1 KGHSH and CDR2 LQKENI. The germline V and J ends were trimmed by 4 bases and 4 bases, with 23 bases remaining between them. CDR3 sequence: CASSLIQGTNLKYEQYF. The CDR3 region has the DNA TGTGCCAGCTCACTGATACAGGGAACCAACCTGAAGTACGAGCAGTACTTC.

The rearrangement joins TRBV6-5 to TRBJ2-1, with 9 bases identical to TRBD1. Germline CDR1 and CDR2: MNHEY and SVGAGI. Trimming at V came to 7 bases and at J to 5 bases, leaving 9 bases not matched to a gene. The CDR3 runs 15 residues. The CDR3 region is CASTADRGLNNEQFF. Written as DNA, the CDR3 is TGTGCCAGCACCGCGGACAGGGGACTAAACAATGAGCAGTTCTTC.

The chain combines TRBV5-6 with TRBJ2-2; 9 positions agree with TRBD2. With V trimmed by 0 bases and J by 6 bases, 9 bases remained unmatched. The CDR3 sequence is 17 residues long. Germline CDR1 reads SGHDT; CDR2 reads YYEEEE. Here the CDR3 reads CASSLAGTSILSGELFF. CDR3 sequence (DNA): TGTGCCAGCAGCTTGGCCGGGACTAGCATTTTGTCCGGGGAGCTGTTTTTT.

The chain joins TRBV2 to TRBJ1-1, with TRBD1 matching over 8 bases. J lost 4 bases, V lost 5 bases, and 3 bases had no gene match. CDR3 length: 13 residues. Germline CDR1 reads SNHLY; CDR2 reads FYNNEI. DNA for the CDR3: TGTGCCAGCAGTTACAGGGGGAGCACTGAAGCTTTCTTT. This gives the protein CASSYRGSTEAFF.

J is TRBJ1-4 and V is TRBV5-1; TRBD1 matches 9 bases. This CDR3 is 13 amino acids long. CDR1 and CDR2 (germline): SGHRS, YFSETQ. V dropped 2 bases and J dropped 10; count of bases not matched to a gene: 3. The DNA for the CDR3 is TGCGCCAGCAGCTTAACAGGGGGCTTAAAACTGTTTTTT. This encodes CASSLTGGLKLFF.

J is TRBJ2-7 and V is TRBV9; 9 bases line up with TRBD2. Germline CDR1 is SGDLS and CDR2 is YYNGEE. This CDR3 region has 14 residues. The ends lost 3 bases at V and 3 bases at J; junction bases unmatched: 4. This chain's CDR3 is CASSAGSGSYEQYF. CDR3 nucleotides: TGTGCCAGCAGCGCTGGTAGCGGGAGCTACGAGCAGTACTTC.

This clone was detected once. The CDR3 loop reads CASLAGGSAGELFF. The CDR3 DNA reads as TGTGCCAGCCTAGCGGGAGGGTCTGCCGGGGAGCTGTTTTTT. The chain is built from TRBV2 and TRBJ2-2, with 12 bases lining up with TRBD2. Germline V CDR1 and CDR2: SNHLY, FYNNEI. V shed 8 bases and J 6 bases; nucleotides not matched to a gene: 4. The CDR3 is made up of 14 amino acids.

The chain couples TRBV19 to TRBJ2-1; 15 bases are a match to TRBD2. CDR1 is LNHDA and CDR2 is SQIVND in the germline V gene (reference sequence). The junction had 11 bases not matched to a gene; V was cut back by 4 bases and J by 4 bases. This CDR3 contains 19 residues. The CDR3, as DNA: TGTGCCAGTAGTAGGGGACTAGCGGGAGGCCGTACAAGTTACAATGAGCAGTTCTTC. It codes for CASSRGLAGGRTSYNEQFF. Full variable domain (remainder filled in from reference TRBV19 and TRBJ2-1): DGGITQSPKYLFRKEGQNVTLSCEQNLNHDAMYWYRQDPGQGLRLIYYSQIVNDFQKGDIAEGYSVSREKKESFPLTVTSAQKNPTAFYLCASSRGLAGGRTSYNEQFFGPGTRLTVL.

The V and J genes are TRBV29-1 and TRBJ2-1; 7 nucleotides match TRBD2. Germline trimming cut 5 bases from V and 1 base from J; bases unmatched to any gene: 5. The CDR3 is made up of 14 amino acids. The V gene's germline CDR1 is SQVTM and CDR2 ANQGSEA. CDR3 in amino acids: CSVFGLGSYNEQFF. CDR3 bases: TGCAGCGTTTTTGGACTAGGTTCCTACAATGAGCAGTTCTTC.

The chain carries TRBV7-8 and TRBJ2-1, with 8 bases that match TRBD2. V shed 1 base and J 7 bases; nucleotides not matched to a gene: 9. The CDR3 has 16 residues. The germline V gene encodes CDR1 SGHVS and CDR2 FQNEAQ. The CDR3 loop reads CASSLELAASGNEQFF. CDR3 DNA sequence: TGTGCCAGCAGCTTAGAACTAGCGGCGTCCGGAAATGAGCAGTTCTTC. Looking up the rest from reference TRBV7-8 and TRBJ2-1 gives the full variable domain: GAGVSQSPRYKVAKRGQDVALRCDPISGHVSLFWYQQALGQGPEFLTYFQNEAQLDKSGLPSDRFFAERPEGSVSTLKIQRTQQEDSAVYLCASSLELAASGNEQFFGPGTRLTVL.

The rearrangement links TRBV30 to TRBJ1-2, with D uncertain. Deletions cut 4 bases from V and 3 bases from J, with 3 bases between. CDR1 and CDR2 from the germline V gene are GTSNPN and SVGIG (reference sequence). This CDR3 is built from 10 residues. The CDR3 reads CAWIDYGYTF. The CDR3 DNA reads as TGTGCCTGGATAGACTATGGCTACACCTTC.

The J gene is TRBJ2-7, the V gene TRBV5-1; tentatively, D is TRBD2 (5 bases). This CDR3 has 14 amino acids. The germline V gene encodes CDR1 SGHRS and CDR2 YFSETQ. V lost 0 bases and J 0 bases, leaving 7 bases between the germline ends. CDR3 loop: CASSLEDYSYEQYF. The CDR3 region has the DNA TGCGCCAGCAGCTTGGAAGACTACTCCTACGAGCAGTACTTC.

The V call is TRBV29-1, the J call TRBJ1-2, with no clear D. CDR1 and CDR2 from the germline V gene are SQVTM and ANQGSEA. The CDR3 runs 12 residues. Trimming pared 8 bases from V and 2 bases from J, leaving 12 bases between. The CDR3 here is CSSSKENYGYTF. The CDR3 nucleotides read TGCAGCTCCTCTAAAGAGAACTATGGCTACACCTTC.

The chain links TRBV25-1 to TRBJ2-7; 7 bases match TRBD1. Germline V gives CDR1 MGHDK, CDR2 SYGVNS. CDR3 length equals 12 residues. After removal of 8 bases from V and 4 bases from J, the junction contained 5 bases not matched to a gene. The DNA for the CDR3 is TGTGCCAGCTCCGCGACAGGGTACGAGCAGTACGTC. Translating gives CASSATGYEQYV.

This clone was observed a handful of times. The chain couples TRBV5-6 to TRBJ2-7; possibly TRBD1 for D (6 bases). Germline V gene sequence: CDR1 SGHDT, CDR2 YYEEEE. V dropped 3 bases and J dropped 2 bases, with 9 bases sitting between them. The CDR3 totals 13 residues. CDR3 coding DNA: TGTGCCAGCAGCTCGGGACATCCCTACGAGCAGTACTTC. Its translation is CASSSGHPYEQYF.

The chain couples TRBV28 to TRBJ1-5; no clear D gene. Deletions cut 3 bases from V and 9 bases from J, with 18 bases between. This CDR3 region has 15 residues. Germline CDR1 and CDR2: MDHEN and SYDVKM. The CDR3 DNA is TGTGCCAGCAGTTTTCGGGGAGTAGGGAATGGGCCCCAGCATTTT. It specifies CASSFRGVGNGPQHF.